A selection of T cell receptor beta chains follows, all from one sample in a study of blood T cell repertoires in COVID-19. Assay: immunoSEQ multiplex PCR; the TCRdb copy retains only in-frame clones and omits some. The sample records about 75,000 clones, around 84% being singletons. Material: peripheral blood. All receptors derive from a woman between 50 and 59 years old with acute or convalescent COVID-19. CDR3s include the opening cysteine and the closing phenylalanine or tryptophan. The order of the fields is D gene, J gene, clone size, V gene, CDR3 DNA, CDR3 protein. D genes are given only for firm matches. A clone size is listed for some rows: how often the clone was seen (once, few, many), or a class if it is expanded.

>-|TRBJ1-1|-|TRBV3-1/TRBV3-2
TGTGCCAGCAGCCAAGGTCGAGCGACTGAAGCTTTCTTT
CASSQGRATEAFF
>TRBD2|TRBJ2-7|-|TRBV7-9
TGTGCCAGCAGCTTATTCGGGGGGGGCCCCTACGAGCAGTACTTC
CASSLFGGGPYEQYF
>TRBD2|TRBJ2-7|-|TRBV2
TGTGCCAGCGGGACTAGCGGGACCGCGCCGTACTTC
CASGTSGTAPYF
>-|TRBJ1-6|-|TRBV5-6
TGTGCCAGCAGCTTGGTACAGGGTTCTTCACCCCTCCACTTT
CASSLVQGSSPLHF
>TRBD1|TRBJ2-3|once|TRBV13
TGTGCCAGCAGCTTAAAAGGTGGTTTCTGGGACAGGAGGTATTTT
CASSLKGGFWDRRYF
>TRBD1|TRBJ1-3|-|TRBV18
TGTGCCAGCTCACCATTAAGTGGGACAGAAAACACCATATATTTT
CASSPLSGTENTIYF
>-|TRBJ1-6|-|TRBV18
TGTGCCAGCTCAGGGAGCCGGGAGGAGCCCCTCCACTTT
CASSGSREEPLHF
>-|TRBJ1-1|-|TRBV7-8
TGTGCCAGCAGCGTTATCCTAATTGGGGGGGGAGCTGAAGCTTTCTTT
CASSVILIGGGAEAFF
>-|TRBJ2-7|-|TRBV5-5
TGTGCCAGCAGCCGAACTACAGGGAGCGAGCAGTACTTC
CASSRTTGSEQYF
>TRBD1|TRBJ1-2|once|TRBV4-1
TGCGCCAGCAGCCAAGGGGACAGAAACTATGGCTACACCTTC
CASSQGDRNYGYTF
>TRBD1|TRBJ2-7|-|TRBV6-5
TGTGCCAGCACCGACAGGGGAATGGGAGAGCAGTACTTC
CASTDRGMGEQYF
>TRBD1|TRBJ2-7|few|TRBV7-9
TGTGCCAGCAGCTCAGCCTGGACAGGGTTATCCTACGAGCAGTACTTC
CASSSAWTGLSYEQYF
>-|TRBJ2-1|-|TRBV11-3
TGTGCCAGCAGCTTCGGTCTTAGAGACTACAATGAGCAGTTCTTC
CASSFGLRDYNEQFF
>-|TRBJ1-6|-|TRBV6-4
TGTGCCAGCAGTAACTCAGGTGGAGGTAATTCACCCCTCCACTTT
CASSNSGGGNSPLHF
>-|TRBJ2-7|-|TRBV20-1
TGCAGTGCTAGTTTCCCGCGTGGGCGTCAGTACGAGCAGTACTTC
CSASFPRGRQYEQYF
>TRBD1|TRBJ2-7|-|TRBV7-9
TGTGCCAGCAGCTTGTTTTTAGGACTTTCAGGGGGAGTTAGCTACGAGCAGTACTTC
CASSLFLGLSGGVSYEQYF
>TRBD1|TRBJ2-5|-|TRBV24-1
TGTGCCACCAGTGATGCCCGCCCGGGACAGCAAGAGACCCAGTACTTC
CATSDARPGQQETQYF
>-|TRBJ1-2|-|TRBV27
TGTGCCAGCAGTACCACAGGGTTCGGCTACACCTTC
CASSTTGFGYTF
>-|TRBJ1-6|-|TRBV7-2
TGTGCCAGCAGCCCGAGAGGGTATTGGGCAGTAGACTATAATTCACCCCTCCACTTT
CASSPRGYWAVDYNSPLHF
>TRBD2|TRBJ2-1|-|TRBV18
TGTGCCAGCTCACCACTATCTAGCGGGAGGTATTACAATGAGCAGTTCTTC
CASSPLSSGRYYNEQFF
>TRBD2|TRBJ2-3|-|TRBV7-3
TGTGCCAGCAGCTATCGGCTAGCGGGAGCAGCAGATACGCAGTATTTT
CASSYRLAGAADTQYF
>-|TRBJ1-1|-|TRBV7-9
TGTGCCAGCAGCTTGGTGTCTCGGAGCGCTGAAGCTTTCTTT
CASSLVSRSAEAFF
>TRBD1|TRBJ1-2|-|TRBV2
TGTGCCAGCACTGGACAGGGGGCAGGAGGCTACACCTTC
CASTGQGAGGYTF
>TRBD1|TRBJ2-7|-|TRBV29-1
TGCAGCGTCTGGGACAGCTACGAGCAGTACTTC
CSVWDSYEQYF
>-|TRBJ2-5|-|TRBV6-4
TGTGCCAGCAATGCGGTGACAGGCTCGTACCAAGAGACCCAGTACTTC
CASNAVTGSYQETQYF
>-|TRBJ2-3|-|TRBV7-2
TGTGCCAGCAGCTTTTGGGGAGGGGGAGATACGCAGTATTTT
CASSFWGGGDTQYF